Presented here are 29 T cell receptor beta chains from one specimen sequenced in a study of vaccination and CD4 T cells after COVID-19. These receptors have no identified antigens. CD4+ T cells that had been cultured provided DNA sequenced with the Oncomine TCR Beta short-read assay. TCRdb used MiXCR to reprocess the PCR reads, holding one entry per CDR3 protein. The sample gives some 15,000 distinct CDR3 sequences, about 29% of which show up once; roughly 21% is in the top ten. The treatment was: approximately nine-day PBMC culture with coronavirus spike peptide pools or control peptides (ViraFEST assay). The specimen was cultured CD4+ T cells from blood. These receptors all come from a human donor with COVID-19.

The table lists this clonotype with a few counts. CDR3 region: CASSLSREETQYF. For the CDR3, the DNA is TGTGCCAGCAGTTTATCCAGGGAAGAGACCCAGTACTTC. This chain uses TRBV28 with TRBJ2-5; maybe TRBD1 (5 bases). The V gene's germline CDR1 is MDHEN and CDR2 SYDVKM. The germline V and J ends were trimmed by 1 base and 3 bases, with 6 bases remaining between them. The CDR3 contains 13 residues.

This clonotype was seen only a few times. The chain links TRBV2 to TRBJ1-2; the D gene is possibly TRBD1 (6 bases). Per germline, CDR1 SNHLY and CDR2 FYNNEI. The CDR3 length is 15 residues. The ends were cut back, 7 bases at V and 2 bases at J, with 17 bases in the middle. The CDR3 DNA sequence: TGTGCCAGCAACTCGGGGGCAGGGTCCAACTATGGCTACACCTTC. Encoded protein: CASNSGAGSNYGYTF.

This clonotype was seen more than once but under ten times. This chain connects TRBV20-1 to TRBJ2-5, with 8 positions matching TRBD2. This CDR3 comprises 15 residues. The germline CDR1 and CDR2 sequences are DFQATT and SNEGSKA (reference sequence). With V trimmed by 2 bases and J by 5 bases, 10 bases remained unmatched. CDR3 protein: CSARKIGGARETQYF. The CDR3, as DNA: TGCAGTGCTAGAAAGATCGGGGGGGCTAGGGAGACCCAGTACTTC.

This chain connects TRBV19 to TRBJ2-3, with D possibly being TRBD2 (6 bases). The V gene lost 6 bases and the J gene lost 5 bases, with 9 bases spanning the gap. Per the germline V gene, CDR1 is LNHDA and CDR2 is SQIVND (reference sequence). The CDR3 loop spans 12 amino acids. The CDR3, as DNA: TGTGCCAGTAGACTTAGCGGAGATACGCAGTATTTT. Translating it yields CASRLSGDTQYF.

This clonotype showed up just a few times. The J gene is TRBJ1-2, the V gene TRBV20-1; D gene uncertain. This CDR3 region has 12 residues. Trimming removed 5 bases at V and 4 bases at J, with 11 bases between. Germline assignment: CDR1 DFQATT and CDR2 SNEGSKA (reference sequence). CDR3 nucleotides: TGCAGTGCTGGCGGCGCCGGCTATGGCTACACCTTC. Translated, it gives CSAGGAGYGYTF.

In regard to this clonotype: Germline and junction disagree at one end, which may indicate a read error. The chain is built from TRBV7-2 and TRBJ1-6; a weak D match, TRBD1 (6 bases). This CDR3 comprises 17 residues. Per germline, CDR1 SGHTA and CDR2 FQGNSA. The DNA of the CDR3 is TGTGCCAGCAGCTTAGACCGGGGGCGCGCCTATAATTCATCCCTCCACTTT. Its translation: CASSLDRGRAYNSSLHF.

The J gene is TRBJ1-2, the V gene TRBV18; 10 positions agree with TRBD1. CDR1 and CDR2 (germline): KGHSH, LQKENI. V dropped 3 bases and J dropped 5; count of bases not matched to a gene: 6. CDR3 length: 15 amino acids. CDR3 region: CASSPDRGPSYGYTF. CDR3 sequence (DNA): TGTGCCAGCTCACCCGACAGGGGGCCCTCGTATGGCTACACCTTC.

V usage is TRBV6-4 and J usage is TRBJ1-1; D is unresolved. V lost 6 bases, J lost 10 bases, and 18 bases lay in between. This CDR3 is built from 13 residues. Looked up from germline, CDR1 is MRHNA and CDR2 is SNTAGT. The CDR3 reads CASRKSAGAGAFF. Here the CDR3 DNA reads TGTGCCAGCAGGAAGTCCGCCGGCGCGGGAGCTTTCTTT.

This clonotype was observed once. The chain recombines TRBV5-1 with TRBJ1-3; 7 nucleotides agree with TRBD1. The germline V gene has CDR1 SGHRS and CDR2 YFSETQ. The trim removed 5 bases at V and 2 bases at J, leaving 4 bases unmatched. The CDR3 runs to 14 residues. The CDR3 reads CASRPTGAGNTIYF. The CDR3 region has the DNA TGCGCCAGCAGGCCAACAGGGGCTGGAAACACCATATATTTT.

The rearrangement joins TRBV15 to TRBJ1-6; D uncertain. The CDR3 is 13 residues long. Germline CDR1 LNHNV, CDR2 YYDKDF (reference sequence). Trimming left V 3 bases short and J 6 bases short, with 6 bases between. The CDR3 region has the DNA TGTGCCACCAGCAGGGAATCTAATTCACCCCTCCACTTT. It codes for CATSRESNSPLHF.

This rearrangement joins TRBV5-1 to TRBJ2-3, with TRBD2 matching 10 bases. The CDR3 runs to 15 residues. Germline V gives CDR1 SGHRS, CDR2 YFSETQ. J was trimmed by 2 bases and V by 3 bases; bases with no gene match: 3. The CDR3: CASSSLAGVTDTQYF. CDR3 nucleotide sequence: TGCGCCAGCAGCTCGCTAGCGGGGGTCACAGATACGCAGTATTTT.

CDR3 loop: CAQPFQFWGETQYF. CDR3 nucleotide sequence: TGTGCCCAACCTTTTCAGTTCTGGGGAGAGACCCAGTACTTC. The V call is TRBV6-1, the J call TRBJ2-5; D is undetermined. The CDR3 consists of 14 residues. The germline V and J ends were trimmed by 11 bases and 4 bases, with 20 bases remaining between them. Germline lookup yields CDR1 MNHNS and CDR2 SASEGT.

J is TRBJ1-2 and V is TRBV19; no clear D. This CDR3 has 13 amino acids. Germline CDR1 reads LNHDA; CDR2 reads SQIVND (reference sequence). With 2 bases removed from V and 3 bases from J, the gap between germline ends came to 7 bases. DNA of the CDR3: TGTGCCAGTAGTATACCCGGACACTATGGCTACACCTTC. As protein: CASSIPGHYGYTF.

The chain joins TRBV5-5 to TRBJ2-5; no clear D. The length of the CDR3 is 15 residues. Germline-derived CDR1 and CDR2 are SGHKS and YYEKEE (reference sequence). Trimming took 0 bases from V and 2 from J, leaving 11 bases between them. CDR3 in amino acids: CASSLGSQQQETQYF. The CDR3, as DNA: TGTGCCAGCAGCTTGGGGTCTCAGCAACAAGAGACCCAGTACTTC.

CDR3 nucleotide sequence: TGTGCCAGCAGTTTAATGGACATTGAAGCTTTCTTT. It is translated as CASSLMDIEAFF. This chain links TRBV12-3 or TRBV12-4 with TRBJ1-1; TRBD1 is a possible D gene (5 bases). The CDR3 contains 12 residues. Trimming took off 2 bases at V and 7 bases at J, with 8 bases between the two ends.

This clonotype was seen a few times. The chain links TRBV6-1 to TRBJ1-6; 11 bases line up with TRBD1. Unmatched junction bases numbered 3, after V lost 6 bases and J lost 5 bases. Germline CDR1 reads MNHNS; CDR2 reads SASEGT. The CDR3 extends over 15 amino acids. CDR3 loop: CASRGGQGDNSPLHF. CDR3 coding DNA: TGTGCCAGCAGGGGGGGACAGGGGGATAATTCACCCCTCCACTTT.

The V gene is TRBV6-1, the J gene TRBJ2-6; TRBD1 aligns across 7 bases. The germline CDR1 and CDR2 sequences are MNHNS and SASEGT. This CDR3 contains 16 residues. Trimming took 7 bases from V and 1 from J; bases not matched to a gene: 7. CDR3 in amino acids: CASNGRGISGANVLTF. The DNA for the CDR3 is TGTGCCAGCAATGGCAGGGGGATATCTGGGGCCAACGTCCTGACTTTC.

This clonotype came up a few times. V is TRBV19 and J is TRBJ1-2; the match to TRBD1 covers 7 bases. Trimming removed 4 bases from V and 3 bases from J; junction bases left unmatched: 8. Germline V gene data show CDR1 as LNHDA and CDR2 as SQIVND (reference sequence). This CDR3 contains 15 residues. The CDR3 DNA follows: TGTGCCAGTAGTACCGACAGGGATAGGGACTATGGCTACACCTTC. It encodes CASSTDRDRDYGYTF.

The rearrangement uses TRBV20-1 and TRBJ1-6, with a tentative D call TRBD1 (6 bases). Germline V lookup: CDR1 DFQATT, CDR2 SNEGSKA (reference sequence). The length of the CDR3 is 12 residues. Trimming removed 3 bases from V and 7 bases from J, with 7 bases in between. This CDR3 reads CSASQGNSPLHF. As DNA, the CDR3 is TGCAGTGCTAGTCAGGGGAATTCACCCCTCCACTTT.

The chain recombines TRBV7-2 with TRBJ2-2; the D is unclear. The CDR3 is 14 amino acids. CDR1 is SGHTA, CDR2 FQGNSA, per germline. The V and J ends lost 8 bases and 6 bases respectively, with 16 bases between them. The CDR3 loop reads CASGASMWSGELFF. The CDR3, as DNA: TGTGCCAGCGGAGCCTCTATGTGGTCCGGGGAGCTGTTTTTT.

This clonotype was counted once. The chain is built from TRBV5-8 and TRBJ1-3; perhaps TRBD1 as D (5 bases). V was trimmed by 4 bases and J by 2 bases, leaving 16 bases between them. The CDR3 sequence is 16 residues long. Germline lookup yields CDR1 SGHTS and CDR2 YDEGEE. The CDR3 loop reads CASSPDRTSAGNTIYF. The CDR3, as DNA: TGTGCCAGCAGCCCTGACAGAACATCCGCTGGAAACACCATATATTTT.

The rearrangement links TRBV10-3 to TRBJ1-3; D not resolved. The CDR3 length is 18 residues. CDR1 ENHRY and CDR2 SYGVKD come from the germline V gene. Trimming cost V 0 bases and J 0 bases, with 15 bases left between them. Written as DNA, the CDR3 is TGTGCCATCAGTGAGTCTCATTACGGGGATCTCTCTGGAAACACCATATATTTT. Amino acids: CAISESHYGDLSGNTIYF.

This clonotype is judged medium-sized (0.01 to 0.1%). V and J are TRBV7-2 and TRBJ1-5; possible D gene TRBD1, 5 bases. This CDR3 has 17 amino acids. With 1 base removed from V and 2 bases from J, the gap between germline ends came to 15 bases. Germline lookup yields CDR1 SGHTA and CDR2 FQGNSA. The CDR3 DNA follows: TGTGCCAGCAGCTTAGAGGCCGTCCTCAGGGGCAATCAGCCCCAGCATTTT. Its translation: CASSLEAVLRGNQPQHF.

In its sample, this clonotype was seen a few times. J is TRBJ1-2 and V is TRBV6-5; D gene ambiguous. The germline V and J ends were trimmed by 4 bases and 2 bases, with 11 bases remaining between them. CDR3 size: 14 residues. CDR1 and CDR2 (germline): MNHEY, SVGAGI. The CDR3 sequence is CASSFQRENYGYTF. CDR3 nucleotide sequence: TGTGCCAGCAGTTTCCAGAGGGAGAACTATGGCTACACCTTC.

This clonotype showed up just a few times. CDR3 nucleotide sequence: TGTGCCAGCAGCCCCCTTAAGGAACCGAACACTGAAGCTTTCTTT. It is translated as CASSPLKEPNTEAFF. This chain links TRBV5-6 with TRBJ1-1, with unresolved D. The CDR3 has 15 amino acids. Germline CDR1 SGHDT, CDR2 YYEEEE. The germline V and J ends were trimmed by 4 bases and 1 base, with 14 bases remaining between them.

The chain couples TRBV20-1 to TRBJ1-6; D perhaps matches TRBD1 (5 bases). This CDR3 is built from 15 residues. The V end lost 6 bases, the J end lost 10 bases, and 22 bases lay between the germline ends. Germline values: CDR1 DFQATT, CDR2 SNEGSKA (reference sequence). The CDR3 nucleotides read TGCAGTGCCGTGGGGGGGGTGGTATCAATCTCACCCCTCCACTTT. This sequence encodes CSAVGGVVSISPLHF.

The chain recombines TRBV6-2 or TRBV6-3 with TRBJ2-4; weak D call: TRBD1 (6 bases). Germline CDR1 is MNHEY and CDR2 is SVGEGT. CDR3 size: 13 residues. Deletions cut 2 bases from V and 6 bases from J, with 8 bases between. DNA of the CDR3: TGTGCCAGCAGTTACGTCAGGGGAAACATTCAGTACTTC. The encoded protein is CASSYVRGNIQYF.

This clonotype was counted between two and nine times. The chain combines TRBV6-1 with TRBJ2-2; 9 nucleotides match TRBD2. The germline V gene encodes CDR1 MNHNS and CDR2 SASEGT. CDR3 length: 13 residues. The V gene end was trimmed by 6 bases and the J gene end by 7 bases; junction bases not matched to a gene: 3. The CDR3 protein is CASRGLAFGELFF. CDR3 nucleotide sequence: TGTGCCAGCAGGGGACTAGCTTTCGGGGAGCTGTTTTTT.

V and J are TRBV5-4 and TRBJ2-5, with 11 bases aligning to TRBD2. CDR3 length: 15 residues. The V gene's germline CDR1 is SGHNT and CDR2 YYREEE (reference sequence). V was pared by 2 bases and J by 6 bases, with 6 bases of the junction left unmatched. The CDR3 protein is CASSLSLAGGQTQYF. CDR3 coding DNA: TGTGCCAGCAGCTTATCGTTAGCGGGGGGGCAGACCCAGTACTTC.